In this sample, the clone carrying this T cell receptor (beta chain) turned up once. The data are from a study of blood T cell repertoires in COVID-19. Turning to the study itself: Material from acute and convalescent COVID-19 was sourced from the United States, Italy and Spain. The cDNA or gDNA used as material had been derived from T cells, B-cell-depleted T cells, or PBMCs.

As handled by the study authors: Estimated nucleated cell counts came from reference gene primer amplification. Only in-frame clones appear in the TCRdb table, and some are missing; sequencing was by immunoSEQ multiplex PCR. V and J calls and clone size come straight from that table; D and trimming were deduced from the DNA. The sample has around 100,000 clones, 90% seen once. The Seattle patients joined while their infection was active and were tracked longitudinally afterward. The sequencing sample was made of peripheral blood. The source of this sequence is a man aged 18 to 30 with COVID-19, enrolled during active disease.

CDR3 region: CASSEGLGAGPNFSYNEQFF. DNA of the CDR3: TGTGCCAGCAGCGAGGGGCTGGGAGCGGGACCCAACTTTTCCTACAATGAGCAGTTCTTC. The V and J genes are TRBV9 and TRBJ2-1, with 7 bases fitting TRBD2. Per the germline V gene, CDR1 is SGDLS and CDR2 is YYNGEE. The V gene end was trimmed by 3 bases and the J gene end by 1 base; junction bases not matched to a gene: 19. This CDR3 contains 20 residues.